This TCR beta chain was identified during a study of T cell repertoires in cytomegalovirus infection. Study details: Carrying CMV and the relevant HLA type showed in public TCR beta signatures. Study-wide points: Public TCR beta family frequency separated CMV-and-HLA carriers, including in an independent cohort.

Each CDR3 protein is one row after TCRdb ran MiXCR on the reads. This sample has some 350,000 distinct CDR3 sequences, with around a sixth found just once. CDR1 LNHDA and CDR2 SQIVND come from the germline V gene (reference sequence). The CDR3 has 13 residues. On this clonotype: Its antigen is unidentified. One end of the junction varies from germline; a read error may be responsible.

Sequencing was performed on PBMCs. This sequence joins TRBV19 and TRBJ2-1; D possibly matches TRBD1 or TRBD2 (5 bases each). The sequence came from a human donor in good health (CMV status not recorded). Some clones in this sample may be carry-over from other donors' samples. The CDR3 coding sequence is TGTGCAAGTAGGCTTACGGGGCCCAATGAGCAGTTCTTC. It encodes CASRLTGPNEQFF.